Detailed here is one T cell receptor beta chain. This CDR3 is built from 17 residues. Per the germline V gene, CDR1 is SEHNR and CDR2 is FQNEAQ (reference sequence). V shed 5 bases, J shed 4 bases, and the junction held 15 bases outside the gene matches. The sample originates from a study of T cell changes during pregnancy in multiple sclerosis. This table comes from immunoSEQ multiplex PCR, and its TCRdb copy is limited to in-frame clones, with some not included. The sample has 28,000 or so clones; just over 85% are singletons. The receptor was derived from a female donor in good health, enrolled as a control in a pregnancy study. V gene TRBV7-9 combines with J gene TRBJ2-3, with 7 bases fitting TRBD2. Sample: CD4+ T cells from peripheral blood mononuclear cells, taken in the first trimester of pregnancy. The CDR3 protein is CASSALGGGIRADTQYF. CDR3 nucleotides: TGTGCCAGCAGCGCCCTGGGCGGGGGAATTCGGGCAGATACGCAGTATTTT.